This T cell receptor (beta chain) was sequenced for a study of shared clonotypes between healthy human individuals. Regarding the study as a whole: Naive CD4 clonotypes were shared across a handful of donors at 4.5% to 6%.

Concerning this clone itself: Its antigen remains unidentified.

TCRdb keeps only in-frame clones here, not all; method: immunoSEQ multiplex PCR. The repertoire includes about 110,000 clones, about 63% of them detected once, and 20% to 25% sits in the top ten. V gave up 0 bases and J gave up 1 base, with 13 bases separating them. This CDR3 has 16 residues. Germline V gene sequence: CDR1 LGHNA, CDR2 YNFKEQ. V and J are TRBV4-2 and TRBJ2-7; maybe TRBD2 (5 bases). Material: memory CD8+ T cells sorted from blood. Subset given: CD45RO+ cells pooled with CCR7-negative TemRA cells. The source is a woman younger than 45 in good health. The CDR3 DNA is TGTGCCAGCAGCCAAGATTGGGAGACGGTATCCTACGAGCAGTACTTC. Protein sequence: CASSQDWETVSYEQYF.